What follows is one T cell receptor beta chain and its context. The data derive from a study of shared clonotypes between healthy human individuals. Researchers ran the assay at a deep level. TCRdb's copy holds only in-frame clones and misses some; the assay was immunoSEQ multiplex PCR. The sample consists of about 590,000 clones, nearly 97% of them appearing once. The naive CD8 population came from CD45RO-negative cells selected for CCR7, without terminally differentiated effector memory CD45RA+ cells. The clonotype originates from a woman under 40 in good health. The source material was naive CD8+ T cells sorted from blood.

DNA of the CDR3: TGTGCCAGCAGCCCGCAGCCCGCGGCTGAAGCTTTCTTT. Amino acid sequence: CASSPQPAAEAFF. The chain links TRBV7-9 to TRBJ1-1; D is undetermined. Deletions cut 5 bases from V and 6 bases from J, with 13 bases between. CDR1 and CDR2 from the germline V gene are SEHNR and FQNEAQ (reference sequence). This CDR3 is built from 13 residues.